This paragraph reports one T cell receptor beta chain. The sample comes from a study of cytomegalovirus exposure and HLA in healthy donors. A multiplex PCR was run with 60 Vbeta primers and 13 Jbeta primers. The protocol was immunoSEQ multiplex PCR, while the TCRdb copy is restricted to in-frame clones and leaves out a portion. The repertoire shows around 75,000 clones; the top ten hold 0.83%. The ends lost 6 bases at V and 4 bases at J; junction bases unmatched: 8. This CDR3 region has 15 residues. Germline V gene sequence: CDR1 MNHNY, CDR2 SVGAGI (reference sequence). Sample: PBMCs. The receptor was isolated from a boy aged 5-17 years in good health and CMV-seronegative. This sequence joins TRBV6-6 and TRBJ2-3, with TRBD2 identical over 9 bases. CDR3 nucleotides: TGTGCCAGCAGATCTAGCGGGATAGGGGCAGATACGCAGTATTTT. Protein sequence: CASRSSGIGADTQYF.